What follows is one TCR beta chain and its context. Its binding antigen is unknown. Base quality data are lacking; no much larger clone is found one base away. RNA was extracted using the RNeasy kit, and roughly 0.5 to 1 ug of the RNA was reverse transcribed with random hexamers. TCR beta CDR3 regions were amplified with the immunoSEQ multiplex PCR assay covering 54 Vbeta and 13 Jbeta segments. PCR amplification bias was corrected by using a synthetic template baseline for primer optimization and computational correction. On the study's bioinformatics: Reads were annotated to V, D and J genes according to IMGT and were analyzed with immunoSEQ Analyzer, with only productive sequences retained. Clonality was computed as one minus Shannon entropy normalized by log2 of the number of productive unique sequences. For each patient and control, public and private clones were evaluated within the 100 most prevalent clones. Clones were defined as Susac-specific if absent from the healthy and MS cohorts, from 1052 published viral clones and from other ImmuneACCESS disease sequences. TCRdb trimmed the raw reads at Q25, called clones with MiXCR and kept productive beta chains. Rows with a matching CDR3 protein are joined into one entry that keeps the most common DNA and genes. The V and J calls come from TCRdb's annotation, not from the publication. Within this sample are about 200,000 distinct CDR3 sequences, with approximately 93% of them counted one time only. Approximately 0.098% of the sample goes to the ten largest clones.

The entry originates in a study of CD8 T cells in Susac syndrome (dated by TCRdb to the late 2010s). Notes on the research overall: Repertoire sequencing was used to test whether CD8+ T cell activation and differentiation in Susac syndrome was antigen driven.

What the study reported, not specific to this receptor: The study acknowledged that relatively few individuals were included in the TCR sequencing and HLA analysis.

High-throughput TCR beta sequencing profiled peripheral blood CD8+ and CD4+ T cells from healthy donors, Susac syndrome patients and multiple sclerosis patients. Healthy donors were included as age- and sex-matched controls. CD8+ TEMRA cells were enriched by FACS, while bulk CD8+ and CD4+ T cells were purified by magnetic negative isolation. Blood was collected in EDTA tubes and processed within 24 hours, with PBMCs isolated through density gradient centrifugation. PBMCs intended for TCR sequencing were cryopreserved in liquid nitrogen and were subsequently thawed in a 37 degrees C water bath. The sorted or isolated CD4+, CD8+ and CD8+ TEMRA cells reached a purity of at least 90%. V and J lose 3 bases and 7 bases, and a span of 7 bases separates them. From the cysteine up to the phenylalanine, the CDR3 has a length of 12 residues. Only the CDR3 DNA is retained, 36 bases long and in frame from the first base.

The rearrangement joined TRBV12-3 or TRBV12-4 to TRBJ2-1, and perhaps TRBD2 as D gene, on 5 matching bases. The source material was CD4+ T cells from PBMCs. This sequence originates from a human donor in good health. DNA sequence: TGTGCCAGCAGTTTGACGGGGAATGAGCAGTTCTTC. The resulting protein is CASSLTGNEQFF.